What follows are 22 T cell receptor beta chains derived from one specimen sequenced in a study of T cell repertoires in cytomegalovirus infection. No cognate antigen is known for these TCRs. From the reads, TCRdb called clonotypes with MiXCR, one entry per CDR3 protein. The data contain a few hundred thousand distinct CDR3 sequences, 42% of them singletons. Sequenced here: cultured PBMCs, sampled from culture after CMV antigen stimulation. These receptors all come from a human donor in good health (CMV status not recorded). Some clones in this sample may be carry-over from other donors' samples.

This clonotype was seen a few times. For the CDR3, the DNA is TGTGCCAGCAGCTTATTACTAGGGGAGAACACCGGGGAGCTGTTTTTT. It codes for CASSLLLGENTGELFF. The chain is built from TRBV11-3 and TRBJ2-2, with D tentatively TRBD1 or TRBD2 (5 bases each). V lost 2 bases and J lost 1, with 11 bases in between. This CDR3 has 16 residues. The germline gives CDR1 SGHNT, CDR2 YENEEA. The variable domain in full, with the rest retrieved from reference TRBV11-3 and TRBJ2-2, is EAGVVQSPRYKIIEKKQPVAFWCNPISGHNTLYWYLQNLGQGPELLIRYENEEAVDDSQLPKDRFSAERLKGVDSTLKIQPAELGDSAVYLCASSLLLGENTGELFFGEGSRLTVL.

The chain employs TRBV7-6 and TRBJ1-1; D unclear. This CDR3 spans 14 amino acids. V was pared by 1 base and J by 4 bases, with 10 bases between. Germline V gives CDR1 SGHVS, CDR2 FNYEAQ. The CDR3 reads CASSLVGPGTEAFF. CDR3 nucleotides: TGTGCCAGCAGCTTAGTCGGCCCAGGCACTGAAGCTTTCTTT.

This chain joins TRBV12-3 or TRBV12-4 and TRBJ2-7; D may match TRBD1 or TRBD2 (5 bases each). V was cut by 4 bases and J by 10 bases, with 14 bases left in between. CDR3 length equals 12 residues. The CDR3 region is CASSSTGTSQYF. The CDR3, as DNA: TGTGCCAGCAGTTCCACCGGGACCTCACAGTACTTC.

The table lists this clonotype with a few counts. This chain links TRBV7-2 with TRBJ2-7, with 7 bases matching TRBD2. Trimming took 2 bases from V and 2 from J; bases not matched to a gene: 6. The CDR3 is made up of 15 amino acids. CDR1 is SGHTA, CDR2 FQGNSA, per germline. Here the CDR3 DNA reads TGTGCCAGCAGCTTATCATGGGACTACACCTACGAGCAGTACTTC. It encodes CASSLSWDYTYEQYF.

The J gene is TRBJ1-6, the V gene TRBV6-5, with D hard to call. With 6 bases removed from V and 9 bases from J, the gap between germline ends came to 15 bases. Germline CDR1 is MNHEY and CDR2 is SVGAGI. This CDR3 is 14 amino acids long. The DNA for the CDR3 is TGTGCCAGCAGCCGCACCGGATTTGGTTCACCCCTCCACTTT. Amino acid sequence: CASSRTGFGSPLHF.

This clonotype came up once. The J gene is TRBJ2-1, the V gene TRBV12-5, with 8 bases that match TRBD1. The CDR3 covers 14 residues. The J segment lost 5 bases and the V segment lost 5 bases, leaving 5 bases of the junction unmatched. Per germline, CDR1 LGHNT and CDR2 FRNRAP. The CDR3 DNA sequence: TGTGCTAGTGGTGGCCGGGACAGGAACAATGAGCAGTTCTTC. Its protein is CASGGRDRNNEQFF.

In this sample, this clonotype turned up a few times. In DNA, the CDR3 is TGTGCCAGCAGTGGGGCTACTAGCGGCAACTACGAGCAGTACTTC. Its translation is CASSGATSGNYEQYF. The chain is built from TRBV12-3 or TRBV12-4 and TRBJ2-7; 8 bases agree with TRBD2. CDR3 length: 15 residues. V shed 5 bases and J 3 bases; nucleotides not matched to a gene: 9.

This clonotype was seen only a few times. The chain uses TRBV20-1 and TRBJ2-7, with D perhaps given as TRBD1 or TRBD2 (6 bases each). Germline-derived CDR1 and CDR2 are DFQATT and SNEGSKA (reference sequence). V shed 7 bases and J shed 0 bases, with 19 bases lying between them. CDR3 size: 15 residues. CDR3 region: CSVTYDGGSSYEQYF. In nucleotides, the CDR3 is TGCAGTGTTACATACGACGGGGGCAGCTCCTACGAGCAGTACTTC.

This clonotype was picked up one time. J is TRBJ2-5 and V is TRBV9, with no clear D. Germline V gives CDR1 SGDLS, CDR2 YYNGEE. Trimming stripped 3 bases from V and 4 bases from J, with 13 bases between. This CDR3 is 14 amino acids long. CDR3 residues: CASSASGWSETQYF. The CDR3 coding sequence is TGTGCCAGCAGCGCCTCAGGTTGGTCAGAGACCCAGTACTTC.

The chain carries TRBV6-1 and TRBJ2-2; 9 nucleotides align to TRBD1. Germline loops: CDR1 MNHNS, CDR2 SASEGT. The J segment lost 4 bases and the V segment lost 5 bases, leaving 8 bases of the junction unmatched. CDR3 length: 16 amino acids. The CDR3: CASSIWTGASTGELFF. Written as DNA, the CDR3 is TGTGCCAGCAGTATCTGGACAGGGGCAAGCACCGGGGAGCTGTTTTTT.

The J gene is TRBJ2-3, the V gene TRBV12-3 or TRBV12-4; D is tentatively TRBD1 or TRBD2 (5 bases each). The ends were cut back, 6 bases at V and 4 bases at J, with 20 bases in the middle. CDR3 length equals 16 residues. CDR3 sequence (DNA): TGTGCCAGCAGCCGCCTGGGACCTACTTGGGCAGATACGCAGTATTTT. It yields the protein CASSRLGPTWADTQYF.

This chain uses TRBV7-6 with TRBJ1-2; D perhaps matches TRBD1 (5 bases). The V and J ends lost 4 bases and 0 bases respectively, with 12 bases between them. CDR3 length equals 15 residues. CDR1 SGHVS and CDR2 FNYEAQ come from the germline V gene. CDR3 nucleotides: TGTGCCAGCAGCTCCCCCGGGGCCCCTAACTATGGCTACACCTTC. This encodes CASSSPGAPNYGYTF.

The chain has TRBV11-3 and TRBJ2-1; 10 bases fit TRBD2. The CDR3 contains 15 residues. From germline, CDR1 is SGHNT and CDR2 YENEEA. The trim removed 5 bases at V and 9 bases at J, leaving 10 bases unmatched. The CDR3: CASSAGGLASSEQFF. The DNA of the CDR3 is TGTGCCAGCAGCGCAGGGGGACTAGCGTCTTCTGAGCAGTTCTTC.

V gene TRBV7-2 combines with J gene TRBJ2-1; D call uncertain. The ends were cut back, 5 bases at V and 0 bases at J, with 14 bases in the middle. Germline V gene sequence: CDR1 SGHTA, CDR2 FQGNSA. The CDR3 has 16 residues. CDR3 protein: CASSLLGPTSYNEQFF. The CDR3 nucleotides are TGTGCCAGCAGCCTCCTGGGCCCTACCTCCTACAATGAGCAGTTCTTC.

This chain links TRBV7-6 with TRBJ2-1; TRBD1 might be the D (5 bases). Trimming removed 0 bases at V and 9 bases at J, with 9 bases between. This CDR3 is built from 13 residues. Germline V gene sequence: CDR1 SGHVS, CDR2 FNYEAQ. CDR3 coding DNA: TGTGCCAGCAGCTTAGCAGGGGTCGGTGAGCAGTTCTTC. Protein product: CASSLAGVGEQFF.

This clonotype has a handful of counts. The chain couples TRBV7-8 to TRBJ2-2; no firm D call. In germline, CDR1 is SGHVS, CDR2 FQNEAQ. The CDR3 has 14 residues. Trimming removed 3 bases at V and 6 bases at J, with 11 bases between. The CDR3 bases are TGTGCCAGCAGCTTTTTCCGCAGATCCGGGGAGCTGTTTTTT. Translating gives CASSFFRRSGELFF.

The rearrangement joins TRBV9 to TRBJ2-3; 11 nucleotides match TRBD2. CDR1 and CDR2 from the germline V gene are SGDLS and YYNGEE. The CDR3 has 14 amino acids. The junction had 5 bases not matched to a gene; V was cut back by 4 bases and J by 7 bases. The CDR3 DNA follows: TGTGCCAGCAGCCCTACTAGCGGGGGAAATACGCAGTATTTT. Its protein product is CASSPTSGGNTQYF.

The V gene is TRBV18, the J gene TRBJ1-6, with D hard to call. The CDR3 is made up of 13 amino acids. Germline V gives CDR1 KGHSH, CDR2 LQKENI. The germline V and J ends were trimmed by 5 bases and 3 bases, with 5 bases remaining between them. The CDR3 bases are TGTGCCAGCTCAATGGACTATAATTCACCCCTCCACTTT. This sequence encodes CASSMDYNSPLHF.

This clonotype occurred a few times. The chain recombines TRBV6-1 with TRBJ2-3, with D perhaps matching TRBD1 or TRBD2 (6 bases each). Germline assignment: CDR1 MNHNS and CDR2 SASEGT. The length of the CDR3 is 13 residues. V was shortened by 10 bases and J by 4 bases, with 15 bases between the two germline ends. Here the CDR3 DNA reads TGTGCCACCCTCGGGGGCAACTCAGATACGCAGTATTTT. Translating gives CATLGGNSDTQYF.

The CDR3 coding sequence is TGTGCCAGCAGTATGGGACAGGGGGCAGTCACTGAAGCTTTCTTT. This sequence encodes CASSMGQGAVTEAFF. The chain recombines TRBV2 with TRBJ1-1; the match to TRBD1 covers 12 bases. J lost 4 bases, V lost 5 bases, and 5 bases had no gene match. The CDR3 length is 15 residues. CDR1 and CDR2 (germline): SNHLY, FYNNEI.

The rearrangement uses TRBV9 and TRBJ2-1, with 11 bases matching TRBD2. The germline V gene encodes CDR1 SGDLS and CDR2 YYNGEE. V shed 6 bases, J shed 6 bases, and the junction held 8 bases outside the gene matches. CDR3 length equals 15 residues. The DNA of the CDR3 is TGTGCCAGCACGACGACTAGCGGGGCTGCCAATGAGCAGTTCTTC. It specifies CASTTTSGAANEQFF.

V usage is TRBV24-1 and J usage is TRBJ2-5; D uncertain. Trimming shortened V by 10 bases and J by 4 bases, and 9 bases separated the two germline ends. Per germline, CDR1 KGHDR and CDR2 SFDVKD. The CDR3 totals 11 residues. The CDR3: CATANAETQYF. Written as DNA, the CDR3 is TGTGCCACGGCGAACGCAGAGACCCAGTACTTC.